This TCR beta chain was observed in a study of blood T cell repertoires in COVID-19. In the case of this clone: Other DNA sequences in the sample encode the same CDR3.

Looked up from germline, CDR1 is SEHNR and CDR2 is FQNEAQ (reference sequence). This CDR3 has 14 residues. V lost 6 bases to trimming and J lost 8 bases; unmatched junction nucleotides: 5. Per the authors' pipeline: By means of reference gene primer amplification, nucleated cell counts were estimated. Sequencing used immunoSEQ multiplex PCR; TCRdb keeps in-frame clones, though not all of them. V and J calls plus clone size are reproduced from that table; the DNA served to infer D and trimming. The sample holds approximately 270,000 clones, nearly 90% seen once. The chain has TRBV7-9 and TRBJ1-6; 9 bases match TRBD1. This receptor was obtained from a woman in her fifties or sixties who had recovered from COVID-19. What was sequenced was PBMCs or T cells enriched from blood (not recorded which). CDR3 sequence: CASRLGQGDSPLHF. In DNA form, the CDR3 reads TGTGCCAGCAGATTGGGACAGGGAGATTCACCCCTCCACTTT.